A selection of T cell receptor beta chains follows, all from one sample in a study of response to subunit inactivated influenza vaccine. Each CDR3 protein gets one entry after TCRdb re-called the RT-PCR reads with MiXCR. The data show some 500,000 distinct CDR3 sequences, about 25% seen once. The source material was CD4+ T cells sorted from PBMCs, sampled roughly 5 days after vaccination. These TCRs come from a man in his fifties or sixties who received an inactivated influenza vaccine. The CDR3 runs from the conserved cysteine through the conserved F or W. D genes are given only for firm matches. Only some rows state a clone size, as once, few, many or a class for expanded clones.

J	D	size	V	CDR3	DNA
TRBJ2-2	.	few	TRBV4-3	CASSQVTRGLKDGELFF	TGCGCCAGCAGCCAAGTAACCAGGGGCCTGAAGGACGGGGAGCTGTTTTTT
TRBJ2-7	TRBD2	.	TRBV11-2	CASSPRASGGAVFSYEQYF	TGTGCCAGCAGCCCCCGGGCTAGCGGGGGGGCCGTGTTTTCCTACGAGCAGTACTTC
TRBJ2-7	TRBD2	.	TRBV20-1	CSARLSGTIYEQYF	TGCAGTGCTAGGCTTAGCGGGACAATCTACGAGCAGTACTTC
TRBJ2-5	TRBD2	few	TRBV20-1	CSAIRTSGGETQYF	TGCAGTGCTATTCGGACTAGCGGAGGGGAGACCCAGTACTTC
TRBJ1-1	.	few	TRBV7-2	CASSLNGAGTEAFF	TGTGCCAGCAGCTTAAATGGGGCTGGCACTGAAGCTTTCTTT
TRBJ2-7	.	.	TRBV28	CASIQGGEGGYEQYF	TGTGCCAGCATCCAGGGGGGGGAGGGTGGCTACGAGCAGTACTTC
TRBJ1-1	.	.	TRBV5-1	CASSERSGNTEAFF	TGCGCCAGCAGCGAGAGAAGTGGGAACACTGAAGCTTTCTTT
TRBJ2-1	.	.	TRBV28	CASNNGSSNEQFF	TGTGCCAGCAACAACGGGTCTTCAAATGAGCAGTTCTTC
TRBJ2-1	.	.	TRBV7-2	CVSKAGSAEQFF	TGTGTCAGCAAAGCCGGAAGCGCTGAGCAGTTCTTC
TRBJ1-1	TRBD1	.	TRBV7-9	CASSTSGQAQAFF	TGTGCCAGCAGCACGAGTGGACAGGCACAAGCTTTCTTT
TRBJ1-1	TRBD1	.	TRBV10-3	CAISRQTGSNTEAFF	TGTGCCATCAGCAGGCAGACAGGGTCGAACACTGAAGCTTTCTTT
TRBJ2-2	.	many	TRBV9	CASSAASNTGELFF	TGTGCCAGCAGCGCGGCTAGCAACACCGGGGAGCTGTTTTTT
TRBJ2-1	.	few	TRBV12-3/TRBV12-4	CASSPALEKGNEQFF	TGTGCCAGCAGTCCAGCACTAGAGAAAGGCAATGAGCAGTTCTTC
TRBJ2-6	.	few	TRBV15	CATSRGTPGGANVLTF	TGTGCCACCAGCAGAGGCACACCCGGGGGGGCCAACGTCCTGACTTTC
TRBJ2-7	.	.	TRBV23-1	CASSHPGTVGYEQYF	TGCGCCAGCAGTCACCCCGGGACGGTAGGCTACGAGCAGTACTTC
TRBJ1-1	.	.	TRBV2	CASTPRGGNTEAFF	TGTGCCAGCACCCCCCGGGGAGGTAACACTGAAGCTTTCTTT
TRBJ2-5	TRBD2	.	TRBV24-1	CATSVLAGGGGQETQYF	TGTGCCACCAGTGTTTTAGCGGGAGGCGGGGGCCAAGAGACCCAGTACTTC
TRBJ2-1	TRBD2	.	TRBV7-3	CASSPEGWREYNEQFF	TGTGCCAGCAGCCCCGAGGGGTGGCGGGAGTACAATGAGCAGTTCTTC
TRBJ2-3	TRBD2	.	TRBV4-3	CASSQGAGGPTDTQYF	TGCGCCAGCAGCCAAGGGGCGGGAGGGCCGACAGATACGCAGTATTTT
TRBJ2-1	.	few	TRBV27	CASNFRDSDRQFF	TGTGCCAGCAACTTCCGGGACTCAGATCGGCAGTTCTTC
TRBJ2-7	.	few	TRBV20-1	CSASSDLYEQYF	TGCAGTGCTAGCAGTGATCTCTACGAGCAGTACTTC
TRBJ2-1	.	.	TRBV20-1	CSATLTADSYNEQFF	TGCAGTGCCACCCTTACAGCTGACTCCTACAATGAGCAGTTCTTC
TRBJ2-1	TRBD1	few	TRBV5-1	CASFITGGAYNEQFF	TGCGCCAGCTTTATAACAGGGGGCGCCTACAATGAGCAGTTCTTC
TRBJ2-5	.	few	TRBV7-9	CASSLDPVWETQYF	TGTGCCAGCAGCTTAGACCCTGTCTGGGAGACCCAGTACTTC
TRBJ2-7	.	.	TRBV5-1	CASSLGRARLIEEQYF	TGCGCCAGCAGCTTGGGTCGAGCGAGGTTGATCGAGGAGCAGTACTTC
TRBJ1-6	.	.	TRBV30	CAWSVIRSPLHF	TGTGCCTGGAGTGTAATTCGTTCACCCCTCCACTTT
TRBJ1-1	.	few	TRBV12-3/TRBV12-4	CASTRRAGADTEAFF	TGTGCCAGCACCCGCAGGGCAGGGGCGGACACTGAAGCTTTCTTT
TRBJ2-1	.	.	TRBV7-9	CASSFQHEQFF	TGTGCCAGCAGCTTCCAGCATGAGCAGTTCTTC
TRBJ2-5	.	.	TRBV5-1	CASSRGQGGYQETQYF	TGCGCCAGCAGCCGTGGACAGGGAGGGTACCAAGAGACCCAGTACTTC
TRBJ2-7	.	.	TRBV12-3/TRBV12-4	CDSSFGYEQYF	TGTGACAGCAGTTTTGGTTACGAGCAGTACTTC
TRBJ2-1	TRBD2	.	TRBV6-1	CATQRAGAYNEQFF	TGTGCCACCCAAAGGGCGGGAGCCTACAATGAGCAGTTCTTC
TRBJ2-2	.	few	TRBV7-6	CASTSEGHGELFF	TGTGCCAGCACCTCAGAAGGCCACGGGGAGCTGTTTTTT